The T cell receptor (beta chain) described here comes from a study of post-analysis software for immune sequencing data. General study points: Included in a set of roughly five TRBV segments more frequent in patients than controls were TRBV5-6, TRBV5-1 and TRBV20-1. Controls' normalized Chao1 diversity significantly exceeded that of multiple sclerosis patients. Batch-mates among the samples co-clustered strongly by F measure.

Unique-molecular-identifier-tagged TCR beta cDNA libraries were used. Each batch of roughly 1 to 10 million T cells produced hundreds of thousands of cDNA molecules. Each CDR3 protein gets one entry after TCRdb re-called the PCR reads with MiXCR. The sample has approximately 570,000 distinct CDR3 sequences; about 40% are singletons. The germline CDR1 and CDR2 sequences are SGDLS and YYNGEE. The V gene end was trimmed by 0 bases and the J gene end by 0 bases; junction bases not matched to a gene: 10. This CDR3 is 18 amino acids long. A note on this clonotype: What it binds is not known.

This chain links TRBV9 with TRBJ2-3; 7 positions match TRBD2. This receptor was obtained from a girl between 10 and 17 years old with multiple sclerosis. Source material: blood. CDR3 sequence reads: CASSVGPSRTRSTDTQYF. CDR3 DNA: TGTGCCAGCAGCGTAGGCCCCTCTAGGACTAGGAGCACAGATACGCAGTATTTT.